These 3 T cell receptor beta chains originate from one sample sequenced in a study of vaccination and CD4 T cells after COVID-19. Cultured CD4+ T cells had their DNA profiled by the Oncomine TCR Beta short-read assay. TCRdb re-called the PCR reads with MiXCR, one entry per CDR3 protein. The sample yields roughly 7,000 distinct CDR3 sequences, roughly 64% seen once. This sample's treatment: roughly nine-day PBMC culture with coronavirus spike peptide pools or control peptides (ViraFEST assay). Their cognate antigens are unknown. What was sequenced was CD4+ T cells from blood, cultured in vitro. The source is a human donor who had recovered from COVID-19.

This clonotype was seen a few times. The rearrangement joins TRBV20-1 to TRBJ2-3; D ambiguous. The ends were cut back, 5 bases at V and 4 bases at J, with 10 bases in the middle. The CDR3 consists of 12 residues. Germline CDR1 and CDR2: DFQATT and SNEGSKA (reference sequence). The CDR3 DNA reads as TGCAGTGCTGAAGCCCCGGCAGATACGCAGTATTTT. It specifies CSAEAPADTQYF.

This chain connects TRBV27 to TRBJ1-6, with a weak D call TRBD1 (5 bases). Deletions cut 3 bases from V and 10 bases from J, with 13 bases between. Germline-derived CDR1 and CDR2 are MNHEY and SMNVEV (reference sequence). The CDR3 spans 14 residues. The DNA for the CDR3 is TGTGCCAGCAGTTTCGGCAGGGCTGAGTCACCCCTCCACTTT. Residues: CASSFGRAESPLHF.

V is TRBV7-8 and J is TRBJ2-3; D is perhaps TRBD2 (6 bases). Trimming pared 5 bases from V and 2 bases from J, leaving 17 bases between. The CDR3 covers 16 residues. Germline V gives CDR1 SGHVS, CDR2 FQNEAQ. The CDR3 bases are TGTGCCAGCAGCGGGAGGATTTTGGTGATCACAGATACGCAGTATTTT. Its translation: CASSGRILVITDTQYF.